What follows are 17 T cell receptor beta chains derived from one specimen sequenced in a study of blood T cell repertoires in COVID-19. Generated by immunoSEQ multiplex PCR, the TCRdb table keeps only in-frame clones and is missing some. The table lists approximately 460,000 clones, 89% of them singletons, with around 0.95% in the top ten. The specimen was peripheral blood. These receptors came from a man aged 18 to 29 with COVID-19, enrolled during active disease.

In nucleotides, the CDR3 is TGTGCCAGCTCACCTACTACGGGACTAGCAGCCACCGGGGAGCTGTTTTTT. Encoded protein: CASSPTTGLAATGELFF. The chain has TRBV18 and TRBJ2-2; TRBD2 agrees at 9 bases. This CDR3 contains 17 residues. CDR1 KGHSH and CDR2 LQKENI come from the germline V gene. Losses at the gene ends were 3 bases for V and 4 bases for J; bases not matched to a gene: 9.

This clone was observed a single time. The V gene is TRBV3-1 (or the pseudogene TRBV3-2), the J gene TRBJ2-1; 7 bases agree with TRBD2. The V and J ends lost 5 bases and 0 bases, in that order; junction bases with no gene match: 4. CDR3 size: 15 residues. CDR1 and CDR2 from the germline V gene are LGHDT and YNNKEL (reference sequence). The chain's CDR3 is CASSASSGSYNEQFF. DNA of the CDR3: TGTGCCAGCAGCGCGTCTAGCGGCTCCTACAATGAGCAGTTCTTC.

The chain has TRBV6-5 and TRBJ2-3; tentatively, D is TRBD2 (6 bases). The germline V gene encodes CDR1 MNHEY and CDR2 SVGAGI. This CDR3 contains 16 residues. The V end was cut by 0 bases, the J end by 2 bases, with 12 bases between. CDR3 residues: CASSYSSKRVTDTQYF. Written as DNA, the CDR3 is TGTGCCAGCAGTTACTCTAGCAAGCGGGTCACAGATACGCAGTATTTT.

V usage is TRBV6-5 and J usage is TRBJ2-7, with TRBD1 matching 8 bases. The ends lost 8 bases at V and 3 bases at J; junction bases unmatched: 12. Germline CDR1 and CDR2: MNHEY and SVGAGI. This CDR3 spans 15 amino acids. The CDR3 spells CASQRPRGRLYEQYF. The DNA of the CDR3 is TGTGCCAGCCAGAGACCCAGGGGGCGTCTCTACGAGCAGTACTTC.

The genes are TRBV4-1 and TRBJ2-1; D gene ambiguous. V lost 2 bases and J lost 5, with 10 bases in between. The CDR3 runs to 14 residues. Germline V gene data show CDR1 as MGHRA and CDR2 as YSYEKL. The CDR3 sequence: CASSQSLEDNEQFF. The CDR3, as DNA: TGCGCCAGCAGCCAAAGCCTAGAAGACAATGAGCAGTTCTTC.

This clone was picked up one time. The chain combines TRBV6-5 with TRBJ1-6, with D perhaps TRBD1 (5 bases). Trimming took 4 bases from V and 7 from J, leaving 17 bases between them. The CDR3 runs 16 residues. Germline V CDR1 and CDR2: MNHEY, SVGAGI. The CDR3 spells CASSLLGPGFNSPLHF. CDR3 nucleotide sequence: TGTGCCAGCAGTTTGCTTGGACCAGGGTTCAATTCACCCCTCCACTTT.

The chain has TRBV3-1 (or the pseudogene TRBV3-2) and TRBJ2-5; possibly TRBD1 for D (5 bases). V was pared by 2 bases and J by 1 base, with 8 bases between. CDR3 length equals 14 residues. Germline CDR1 is LGHDT and CDR2 is YNNKEL (reference sequence). In nucleotides, the CDR3 is TGTGCCAGCAGCCAACTTGACAGCCAAGAGACCCAGTACTTC. As protein: CASSQLDSQETQYF.

The chain recombines TRBV19 with TRBJ2-2; no clear D gene. Deletions cut 3 bases from V and 7 bases from J, with 9 bases between. The CDR3 has 13 amino acids. Germline V gene lookup returns CDR1 LNHDA and CDR2 SQIVND (reference sequence). This CDR3 is CASSISRIGELFF. CDR3 in DNA: TGTGCCAGTAGTATCAGCAGGATCGGGGAGCTGTTTTTT.

CDR3 nucleotides: TGCGCCAGCAGCTTGGACATAGCCAAAAACATTCAGTACTTC. The encoded protein is CASSLDIAKNIQYF. The chain carries TRBV5-1 and TRBJ2-4; no firm D call. Germline values: CDR1 SGHRS, CDR2 YFSETQ. The CDR3 is made up of 14 amino acids. V lost 0 bases, J lost 0 bases, and 4 bases lay in between.

This sequence joins TRBV11-2 and TRBJ2-5; maybe TRBD2 (6 bases). Germline lookup yields CDR1 SGHAT and CDR2 FQNNGV. Trimming took 2 bases from V and 5 from J, leaving 12 bases between them. The CDR3 loop spans 14 amino acids. The CDR3 nucleotides are TGTGCCAGCAGCTTACGCGGGATGTGGGAGACCCAGTACTTC. Translation gives CASSLRGMWETQYF.

This chain connects TRBV5-1 to TRBJ2-1; no reliable D call. Germline V CDR1 and CDR2: SGHRS, YFSETQ. This CDR3 region has 12 residues. The V and J ends lost 3 bases and 5 bases respectively, with 6 bases between them. CDR3 in amino acids: CASSSPHNEQFF. As DNA, the CDR3 is TGCGCCAGCAGCTCTCCTCACAATGAGCAGTTCTTC.

This clone has more than one count but fewer than ten. J is TRBJ2-7 and V is TRBV20-1, with D hard to call. In germline, CDR1 is DFQATT, CDR2 SNEGSKA (reference sequence). Trimming shortened V by 6 bases and J by 2 bases, and 8 bases separated the two germline ends. This CDR3 spans 11 amino acids. CDR3 protein: CSANMAYEQYF. Written as DNA, the CDR3 is TGCAGTGCCAACATGGCCTACGAGCAGTACTTC.

The V gene is TRBV4-1, the J gene TRBJ1-5; tentatively, D is TRBD1 (5 bases). The CDR3 loop spans 15 amino acids. Germline CDR1 is MGHRA and CDR2 is YSYEKL. Trimming cost V 0 bases and J 6 bases, with 12 bases left between them. DNA for the CDR3: TGCGCCAGCAGCCAAGATGGGGGAGGGGTTCAGCCCCAGCATTTT. It yields the protein CASSQDGGGVQPQHF.

The V call is TRBV24-1, the J call TRBJ2-7, with D possibly TRBD1 on 5 matching bases. Looked up from germline, CDR1 is KGHDR and CDR2 is SFDVKD. The ends were cut back, 1 base at V and 4 bases at J, with 16 bases in the middle. The CDR3 contains 16 residues. The CDR3 region has the DNA TGTGCCACCAGTGATTTAATGTGGGGCAGCGAGTACGAGCAGTACTTC. Residues: CATSDLMWGSEYEQYF.

This sequence joins TRBV30 and TRBJ2-3; D is perhaps TRBD2 (5 bases). Trimming pared 2 bases from V and 4 bases from J, leaving 10 bases between. Germline-derived CDR1 and CDR2 are GTSNPN and SVGIG (reference sequence). CDR3 length equals 13 residues. This CDR3 is CAWSIGGPDTQYF. Written as DNA, the CDR3 is TGTGCCTGGAGTATAGGAGGCCCAGATACGCAGTATTTT.

The chain links TRBV9 to TRBJ1-3, with 7 bases aligning to TRBD1. The germline gives CDR1 SGDLS, CDR2 YYNGEE. The CDR3 contains 15 residues. J was trimmed by 4 bases and V by 5 bases; bases with no gene match: 9. The chain's CDR3 is CASRETTGPGNTIYF. As DNA, the CDR3 is TGTGCCAGCAGAGAAACGACAGGGCCGGGAAACACCATATATTTT.

The V gene is TRBV7-6, the J gene TRBJ2-7, with D maybe TRBD2 (6 bases). This CDR3 comprises 15 residues. V dropped 6 bases and J dropped 0 bases, with 15 bases sitting between them. The V gene's germline CDR1 is SGHVS and CDR2 FNYEAQ. CDR3 DNA: TGTGCCAGCAGTTCTGTCGGGGGAAACTCCTACGAGCAGTACTTC. Its protein is CASSSVGGNSYEQYF.